What follows are 11 T cell receptor beta chains derived from one specimen sequenced in a study of T cells in Graves' hyperthyroidism and ophthalmopathy. The CDR3 regions of TCR beta were amplified from RNA transcripts. The primer set for the first-round RT-PCR of the TCR CDR3 was HTBI. TCRdb passed the multiplex PCR reads through MiXCR, listing each CDR3 protein once. Here the sample spans a few hundred thousand distinct CDR3 sequences, approximately 16% being singletons. The material sequenced was blood. These receptors all come from a woman in her fifties or sixties with Graves' hyperthyroidism.

The V and J genes are TRBV7-2 and TRBJ2-6; D remains ambiguous. CDR1 and CDR2 from the germline V gene are SGHTA and FQGNSA. This CDR3 comprises 15 residues. The V end lost 2 bases, the J end lost 0 bases, and 5 bases lay between the germline ends. CDR3 DNA sequence: TGTGCCAGCAGCTTATGGGACTCTGGGGCCAACGTCCTGACTTTC. Translating gives CASSLWDSGANVLTF.

The rearrangement joins TRBV5-4 to TRBJ2-3; 11 bases agree with TRBD2. CDR3 length equals 18 residues. Losses at the gene ends were 0 bases for V and 0 bases for J; bases not matched to a gene: 6. Germline CDR1 and CDR2: SGHNT and YYREEE (reference sequence). The CDR3 sequence is CASSLGLAGLTSTDTQYF. The CDR3 DNA is TGTGCCAGCAGCTTGGGACTAGCGGGGTTAACTAGCACAGATACGCAGTATTTT.

The chain is built from TRBV7-9 and TRBJ2-1, with 10 nucleotides matching TRBD2. This CDR3 is built from 19 residues. CDR1 SEHNR and CDR2 FQNEAQ come from the germline V gene (reference sequence). The junction had 21 bases not matched to a gene; V was cut back by 6 bases and J by 7 bases. CDR3 nucleotide sequence: TGTGCCAGCAGTTTGTCTAGCGGGAGAATAGGCGCGCGGTCGAATGAGCAGTTCTTC. It codes for CASSLSSGRIGARSNEQFF.

The table lists this clonotype with a few counts. V usage is TRBV20-1 and J usage is TRBJ1-1; unclear D gene. From germline, CDR1 is DFQATT and CDR2 SNEGSKA (reference sequence). The CDR3 is made up of 13 amino acids. V lost 6 bases and J 0 bases, leaving 11 bases between the germline ends. Here the CDR3 reads CSANPPVNTEAFF. The DNA of the CDR3 is TGCAGTGCCAACCCCCCCGTGAACACTGAAGCTTTCTTT.

The rearrangement links TRBV18 to TRBJ2-2; the D is unclear. V gave up 2 bases and J gave up 4 bases, with 8 bases separating them. The CDR3 totals 14 residues. The germline gives CDR1 KGHSH, CDR2 LQKENI. This CDR3 reads CASSPGSVTGELFF. CDR3 nucleotide sequence: TGTGCCAGCTCACCAGGATCGGTCACCGGGGAGCTGTTTTTT.

This clonotype was recorded many times. This rearrangement joins TRBV2 to TRBJ1-1; D gene ambiguous. Germline V gene data show CDR1 as SNHLY and CDR2 as FYNNEI. The CDR3 is made up of 13 amino acids. The V end was cut by 5 bases, the J end by 2 bases, with 9 bases between. The CDR3 spells CASSFQVNTEAFF. The CDR3 nucleotides read TGTGCCAGCAGTTTTCAGGTCAACACTGAAGCTTTCTTT.

This clonotype was counted ten times or more. The CDR3: CASSSGLALFTDTQYF. Written as DNA, the CDR3 is TGTGCCAGCAGCTCCGGACTAGCGCTTTTCACAGATACGCAGTATTTT. V and J are TRBV14 and TRBJ2-3; TRBD2 matches 9 bases. V was clipped by 5 bases and J by 2 bases; unmatched bases: 8. CDR3 length equals 16 residues. CDR1 SGHDN and CDR2 FVKESK come from the germline V gene.

This clonotype was seen just once. The rearrangement uses TRBV7-9 and TRBJ1-1; D is undetermined. The germline V and J ends were trimmed by 5 bases and 2 bases, with 9 bases remaining between them. The CDR3 runs 13 residues. Germline loops: CDR1 SEHNR, CDR2 FQNEAQ (reference sequence). This CDR3 is CASSQGVNTEAFF. CDR3 DNA: TGTGCCAGCAGCCAAGGAGTAAACACTGAAGCTTTCTTT.

This clonotype was observed many times. The chain is built from TRBV27 and TRBJ2-1; 7 bases match TRBD2. The CDR3 covers 14 residues. The V and J ends lost 7 bases and 5 bases, in that order; junction bases with no gene match: 8. Per the germline V gene, CDR1 is MNHEY and CDR2 is SMNVEV (reference sequence). CDR3: CASISLGGDNEQFF. The CDR3 bases are TGTGCCAGCATCTCCCTTGGGGGGGACAATGAGCAGTTCTTC.

This clonotype appeared many times. The chain is built from TRBV11-2 and TRBJ2-2; perhaps TRBD1 as D (5 bases). CDR3 length equals 19 residues. The V end lost 6 bases, the J end lost 0 bases, and 23 bases lay between the germline ends. The germline gives CDR1 SGHAT, CDR2 FQNNGV. CDR3 DNA sequence: TGTGCCAGCAGTAACCAGCAGGGCCTAAAGTTTCCGAACACCGGGGAGCTGTTTTTT. Encoded protein: CASSNQQGLKFPNTGELFF.

This clonotype has ten or more counts. The V gene is TRBV18, the J gene TRBJ2-7; D gene uncertain. Trimming cost V 2 bases and J 3 bases, with 8 bases left between them. CDR1 is KGHSH and CDR2 is LQKENI in the germline V gene. The CDR3 contains 13 residues. CDR3 nucleotide sequence: TGTGCCAGCTCACCATATCCAGACTACGAGCAGTACTTC. Its translation: CASSPYPDYEQYF.